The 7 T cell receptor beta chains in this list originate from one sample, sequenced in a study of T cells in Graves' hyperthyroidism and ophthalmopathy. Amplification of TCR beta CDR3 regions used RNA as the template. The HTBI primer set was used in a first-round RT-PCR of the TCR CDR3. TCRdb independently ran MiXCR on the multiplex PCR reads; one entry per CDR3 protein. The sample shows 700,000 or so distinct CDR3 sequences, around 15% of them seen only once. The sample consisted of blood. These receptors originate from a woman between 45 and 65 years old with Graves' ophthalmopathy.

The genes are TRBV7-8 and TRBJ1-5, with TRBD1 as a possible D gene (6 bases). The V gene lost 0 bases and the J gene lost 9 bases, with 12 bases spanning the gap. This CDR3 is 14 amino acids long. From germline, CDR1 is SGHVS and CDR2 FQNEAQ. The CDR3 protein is CASSLAGGTGPQHF. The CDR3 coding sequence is TGTGCCAGCAGCTTAGCAGGGGGAACGGGGCCCCAGCATTTT.

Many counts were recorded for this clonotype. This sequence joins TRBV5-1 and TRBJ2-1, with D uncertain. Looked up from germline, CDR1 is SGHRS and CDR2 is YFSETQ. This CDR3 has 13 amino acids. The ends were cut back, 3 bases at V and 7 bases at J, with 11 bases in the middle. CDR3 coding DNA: TGCGCCAGCAGCTCGGCTGGTGGGAATGAGCAGTTCTTC. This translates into CASSSAGGNEQFF.

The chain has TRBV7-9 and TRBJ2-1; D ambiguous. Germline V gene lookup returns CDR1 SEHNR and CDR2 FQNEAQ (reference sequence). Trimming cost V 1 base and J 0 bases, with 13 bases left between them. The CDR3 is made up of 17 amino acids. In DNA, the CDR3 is TGTGCCAGCAGCTTAGAGGTGCGGCGGAGCTCCTACAATGAGCAGTTCTTC. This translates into CASSLEVRRSSYNEQFF.

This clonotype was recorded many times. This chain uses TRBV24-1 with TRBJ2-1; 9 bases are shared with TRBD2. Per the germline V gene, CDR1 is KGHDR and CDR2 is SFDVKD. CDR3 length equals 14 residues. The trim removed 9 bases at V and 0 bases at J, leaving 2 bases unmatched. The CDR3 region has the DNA TGTGCCACCGGCGGGAGGGCCTCCTACAATGAGCAGTTCTTC. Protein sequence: CATGGRASYNEQFF.

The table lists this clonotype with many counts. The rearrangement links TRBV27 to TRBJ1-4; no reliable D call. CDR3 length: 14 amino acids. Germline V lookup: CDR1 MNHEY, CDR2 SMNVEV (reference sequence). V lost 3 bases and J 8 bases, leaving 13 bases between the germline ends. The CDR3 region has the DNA TGTGCCAGCAGTTTGGGGAGGGTTGGGGAAAAACTGTTTTTT. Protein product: CASSLGRVGEKLFF.

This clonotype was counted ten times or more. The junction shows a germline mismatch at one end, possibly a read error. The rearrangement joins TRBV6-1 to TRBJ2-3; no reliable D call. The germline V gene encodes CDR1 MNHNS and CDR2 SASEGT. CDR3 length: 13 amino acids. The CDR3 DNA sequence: TGTGCCAGCAGCGAAGGAGTCACAGATACGCAGTATTTT. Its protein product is CASSEGVTDTQYF.

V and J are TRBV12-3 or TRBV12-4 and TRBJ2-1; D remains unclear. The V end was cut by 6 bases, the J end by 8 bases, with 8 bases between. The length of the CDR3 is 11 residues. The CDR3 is CASRSRDEQFF. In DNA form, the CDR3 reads TGTGCCAGCAGGTCTAGGGATGAGCAGTTCTTC.